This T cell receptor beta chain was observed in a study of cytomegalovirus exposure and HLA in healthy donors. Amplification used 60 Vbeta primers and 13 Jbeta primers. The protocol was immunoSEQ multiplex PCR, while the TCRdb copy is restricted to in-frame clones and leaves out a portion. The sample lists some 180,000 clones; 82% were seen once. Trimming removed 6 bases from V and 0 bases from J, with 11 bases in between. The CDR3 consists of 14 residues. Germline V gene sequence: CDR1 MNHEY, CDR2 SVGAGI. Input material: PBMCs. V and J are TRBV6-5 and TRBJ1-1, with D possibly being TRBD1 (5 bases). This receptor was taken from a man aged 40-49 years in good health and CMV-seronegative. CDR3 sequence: CASSYPGLNTEAFF. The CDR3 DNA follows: TGTGCCAGCAGCTATCCAGGGTTGAACACTGAAGCTTTCTTT.